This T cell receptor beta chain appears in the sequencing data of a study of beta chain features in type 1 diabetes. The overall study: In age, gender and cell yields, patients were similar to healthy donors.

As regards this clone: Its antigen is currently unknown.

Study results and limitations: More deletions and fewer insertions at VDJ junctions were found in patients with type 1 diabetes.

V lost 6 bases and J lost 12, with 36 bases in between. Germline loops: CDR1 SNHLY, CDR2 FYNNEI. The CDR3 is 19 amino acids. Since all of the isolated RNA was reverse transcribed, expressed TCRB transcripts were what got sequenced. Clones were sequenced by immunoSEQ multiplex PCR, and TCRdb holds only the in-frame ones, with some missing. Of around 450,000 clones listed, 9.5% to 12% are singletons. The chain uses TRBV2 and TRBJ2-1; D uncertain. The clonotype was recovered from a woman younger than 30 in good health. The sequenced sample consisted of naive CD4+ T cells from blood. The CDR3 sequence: CASSALPQAPGQLRPRQFF. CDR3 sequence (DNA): TGTGCCAGCAGCGCACTACCGCAAGCCCCTGGTCAGTTACGTCCCCGGCAGTTCTTC. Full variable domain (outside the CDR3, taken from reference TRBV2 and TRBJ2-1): EPEVTQTPSHQVTQMGQEVILRCVPISNHLYFYWYRQILGQKVEFLVSFYNNEISEKSEIFDDQFSVERPDGSNFTLKIRSTKLEDSAMYFCASSALPQAPGQLRPRQFFGPGTRLTVL.